One and the same sample provided the 30 T cell receptor beta chains below, sequenced in a study of cytomegalovirus exposure and HLA in healthy donors (dated 2017 in TCRdb). Receptors were amplified or captured by the immunoSEQ multiplex PCR assay. A mixture of 60 forward primers for TCR Vbeta segments and 13 reverse primers for TCR Jbeta segments was used in the multiplex PCR. TCRdb carries this immuneACCESS record with in-frame sequences only. Its versions omit some clonotypes, under half of them owing to an unresolved V gene in the studies checked, with the rest unexplained. The sample has over 100,000 clones on record, about 80% of them singletons. The top ten clones comprise 7.7% of the sample. Input material: PBMCs. The receptor source for this set is a woman aged 45-65 years in good health and CMV-seropositive.

This clone was detected only a few times. The rearrangement links TRBV6-1 to TRBJ1-2, with D possibly TRBD1 on 5 matching bases. V was trimmed by 6 bases and J by 1 base, leaving 9 bases between them. CDR3 length: 13 residues. CDR1 and CDR2 from the germline V gene are MNHNS and SASEGT. The CDR3 reads CASSPQGNYGYTF. The DNA for the CDR3 is TGTGCCAGCAGCCCTCAGGGTAACTATGGCTACACCTTC.

The V call is TRBV2, the J call TRBJ2-5, with 14 nucleotides matching TRBD2. The germline gives CDR1 SNHLY, CDR2 FYNNEI. The V gene end was trimmed by 3 bases and the J gene end by 2 bases; junction bases not matched to a gene: 2. The CDR3 consists of 16 residues. DNA of the CDR3: TGTGCCAGCAGTGATGGACTAGCGGGGGGACAAGAGACCCAGTACTTC. Protein: CASSDGLAGGQETQYF. The variable domain in full, completed from reference TRBV2 and TRBJ2-5, reads EPEVTQTPSHQVTQMGQEVILRCVPISNHLYFYWYRQILGQKVEFLVSFYNNEISEKSEIFDDQFSVERPDGSNFTLKIRSTKLEDSAMYFCASSDGLAGGQETQYFGPGTRLLVL.

The chain has TRBV5-6 and TRBJ1-2; 10 bases map to TRBD1. This CDR3 region has 14 residues. Germline V gene data show CDR1 as SGHDT and CDR2 as YYEEEE. The V segment lost 3 bases and the J segment 8 bases; nucleotides outside the gene matches: 7. The CDR3 coding sequence is TGTGCCAGCAGCTCAACCGGGACAGGGGAAGGCTACACCTTC. It is translated as CASSSTGTGEGYTF. Looking up the rest from reference TRBV5-6 and TRBJ1-2 gives the full variable domain: DAGVTQSPTHLIKTRGQQVTLRCSPKSGHDTVSWYQQALGQGPQFIFQYYEEEERQRGNFPDRFSGHQFPNYSSELNVNALLLGDSALYLCASSSTGTGEGYTFGSGTRLTVV.

This chain links TRBV7-3 with TRBJ2-3, with TRBD1 identical over 9 bases. CDR3 length: 15 residues. V lost 5 bases and J lost 3; bases outside the gene matches: 6. The germline gives CDR1 SGHTA, CDR2 FQGTGA. As DNA, the CDR3 is TGTGCCAGCAGCCCGACAGGGGGGAAAACAGATACGCAGTATTTT. This gives the protein CASSPTGGKTDTQYF.

The CDR3 bases are TGCAGCGTCTCGAGCTCTGGGGCCAACGTCCTGACTTTC. This codes for CSVSSSGANVLTF. This chain links TRBV29-1 with TRBJ2-6; D gene unclear. The CDR3 spans 13 residues. V was cut by 6 bases and J by 0 bases, with 6 bases left in between. The V gene's germline CDR1 is SQVTM and CDR2 ANQGSEA.

This clone has more than one count but fewer than ten. This chain connects TRBV4-3 to TRBJ2-1; TRBD2 agrees at 10 bases. V was pared by 1 base and J by 6 bases, with 3 bases of the junction left unmatched. CDR1 and CDR2 (germline): LGHNA, YSLEER. There are 15 residues in the CDR3. CDR3 nucleotide sequence: TGCGCCAGCAGCCAAGGGACTAGCGGTAGCAATGAGCAGTTCTTC. It encodes CASSQGTSGSNEQFF.

The J gene is TRBJ1-5, the V gene TRBV9, with D perhaps matching TRBD1 (6 bases). The germline V and J ends were trimmed by 2 bases and 0 bases, with 9 bases remaining between them. Germline CDR1 reads SGDLS; CDR2 reads YYNGEE. This CDR3 is built from 15 residues. The CDR3, as DNA: TGTGCCAGCAGCGTCGCAGGGGATAGCAATCAGCCCCAGCATTTT. It specifies CASSVAGDSNQPQHF.

CDR3 in amino acids: CASSPTGSLYNEQFF. CDR3 DNA sequence: TGTGCCAGCAGCCCGACAGGATCTTTATACAATGAGCAGTTCTTC. This chain joins TRBV11-1 and TRBJ2-1; D is possibly TRBD1 (6 bases). V shed 5 bases and J shed 4 bases, with 15 bases lying between them. This CDR3 comprises 15 residues. CDR1 and CDR2 (germline): SGHAT, FQDESV (reference sequence).

The J gene is TRBJ2-7, the V gene TRBV6-1, with 9 bases lining up with TRBD2. Germline lookup yields CDR1 MNHNS and CDR2 SASEGT. The length of the CDR3 is 14 residues. The J segment lost 5 bases and the V segment lost 8 bases, leaving 10 bases of the junction unmatched. CDR3 amino acids: CASWGLAGHHEQYF. CDR3 in DNA: TGTGCCAGCTGGGGACTAGCCGGCCACCACGAGCAGTACTTC.

This chain uses TRBV12-5 with TRBJ1-3; the match to TRBD1 covers 9 bases. Germline CDR1 LGHNT, CDR2 FRNRAP. With V trimmed by 1 base and J by 4 bases, 5 bases remained unmatched. This CDR3 is built from 16 residues. DNA for the CDR3: TGTGCTAGTGGTTTGGGGACAGGGGTATTAGGAAACACCATATATTTT. This translates into CASGLGTGVLGNTIYF.

This rearrangement joins TRBV6-5 to TRBJ2-3, with D uncertain. The CDR3 totals 15 residues. V shed 0 bases and J shed 7 bases, with 14 bases lying between them. Germline CDR1 reads MNHEY; CDR2 reads SVGAGI. CDR3 sequence reads: CASSYSNISANTQYF. CDR3 coding DNA: TGTGCCAGCAGTTACTCGAATATTAGTGCTAATACGCAGTATTTT.

The chain employs TRBV14 and TRBJ1-2, with D hard to call. Between the trimmed V and J ends, which lost 4 bases and 1 base, there was a span of 7 bases. The CDR3 is 13 residues long. CDR1 is SGHDN, CDR2 FVKESK, per germline. The CDR3 DNA reads TGTGCCAGCAGCCGGAGCATTAACTATGGCTACACCTTC. It specifies CASSRSINYGYTF.

J is TRBJ1-2 and V is TRBV5-1, with TRBD1 matching over 10 bases. Trimming at V came to 4 bases and at J to 6 bases, leaving 9 bases not matched to a gene. CDR1 SGHRS and CDR2 YFSETQ come from the germline V gene. The CDR3 is 15 amino acids. CDR3 loop: CASSTRQGAGNGYTF. As DNA, the CDR3 is TGCGCCAGCAGCACCCGACAGGGGGCAGGAAATGGCTACACCTTC.

The chain is built from TRBV5-6 and TRBJ2-1, with D perhaps matching TRBD1 (5 bases). From germline, CDR1 is SGHDT and CDR2 YYEEEE. V shed 0 bases and J shed 10 bases, with 20 bases lying between them. The CDR3 has 16 residues. CDR3 in amino acids: CASSLEGSTSLGEQFF. CDR3 coding DNA: TGTGCCAGCAGCTTGGAGGGGTCGACTTCTCTGGGGGAGCAGTTCTTC.

The rearrangement joins TRBV10-3 to TRBJ1-4; TRBD1 is a possible D gene (6 bases). CDR3 size: 17 residues. V gave up 2 bases and J gave up 6 bases, with 19 bases separating them. Germline V gives CDR1 ENHRY, CDR2 SYGVKD. CDR3 sequence reads: CAISEVPAVRGDEKLFF. In nucleotides, the CDR3 is TGTGCCATCAGTGAGGTCCCCGCGGTCAGGGGAGATGAAAAACTGTTTTTT.

This chain links TRBV7-9 with TRBJ2-6; 7 nucleotides match TRBD2. V lost 7 bases and J lost 0; bases outside the gene matches: 6. The CDR3 is 16 amino acids. Germline V gives CDR1 SEHNR, CDR2 FQNEAQ (reference sequence). The DNA of the CDR3 is TGTGCCAGCACACCGGGGAGGGCCTCTGGGGCCAACGTCCTGACTTTC. Translation gives CASTPGRASGANVLTF.

V gene TRBV10-3 combines with J gene TRBJ1-2; D gene ambiguous. Trimming pared 0 bases from V and 8 bases from J, leaving 16 bases between. Per the germline V gene, CDR1 is ENHRY and CDR2 is SYGVKD. CDR3 size: 15 residues. The CDR3 loop reads CAISESTRVKGGYTF. The CDR3 nucleotides read TGTGCCATCAGTGAGTCGACTCGAGTAAAAGGCGGCTACACCTTC.

This clone has a handful of counts. The gene calls are TRBV6-5 and TRBJ2-1; a possible D gene is TRBD2 (6 bases). The germline V gene encodes CDR1 MNHEY and CDR2 SVGAGI. This CDR3 spans 14 amino acids. V was clipped by 4 bases and J by 7 bases, with 14 bases between them. The CDR3 region has the DNA TGTGCCAGCAGTTTGGGGACTGACTTTAATGAGCAGTTCTTC. The encoded protein is CASSLGTDFNEQFF.

About this clone: A read error may produce the germline difference seen at one junction end. The chain employs TRBV10-2 and TRBJ2-6; 10 bases agree with TRBD1. The germline V gene encodes CDR1 WSHSY and CDR2 SAAADI. CDR3 length: 16 residues. The CDR3 loop is CASSGTGEGGANGLTF. The CDR3 DNA follows: TGCGCCAGCAGCGGGACAGGGGAGGGTGGGGCCAACGGCCTGACTTTC.

V gene TRBV10-3 combines with J gene TRBJ2-1, with D hard to call. The CDR3 has 16 residues. CDR1 and CDR2 (germline): ENHRY, SYGVKD. With 4 bases removed from V and 6 bases from J, the gap between germline ends came to 19 bases. This chain's CDR3 is CAISVVRNSISNEQFF. CDR3 nucleotide sequence: TGTGCCATCAGTGTCGTCCGAAACTCAATCTCCAATGAGCAGTTCTTC.

This chain uses TRBV5-1 with TRBJ2-2; 7 nucleotides agree with TRBD2. Germline V gives CDR1 SGHRS, CDR2 YFSETQ. V shed 4 bases and J 1 base; nucleotides not matched to a gene: 4. The CDR3 is 15 amino acids. The CDR3 bases are TGCGCCAGCAGCCCTGGGGGGGAGAACACCGGGGAGCTGTTTTTT. Protein: CASSPGGENTGELFF.

CDR3 DNA: TGTGCCAGCAGCACCAGGACAGGGGAGAGCACTGAAGCTTTCTTT. Its translation is CASSTRTGESTEAFF. The rearrangement links TRBV7-6 to TRBJ1-1, with 9 positions matching TRBD1. V dropped 5 bases and J dropped 4; count of bases not matched to a gene: 8. CDR3 length: 15 residues. Germline V gene data show CDR1 as SGHVS and CDR2 as FNYEAQ.

This chain links TRBV7-3 with TRBJ2-1, with 8 bases that match TRBD1. The CDR3 is made up of 13 amino acids. The junction had 2 bases not matched to a gene; V was cut back by 4 bases and J by 6 bases. Germline V gives CDR1 SGHTA, CDR2 FQGTGA. Here the CDR3 DNA reads TGTGCCAGCAGCTCAGGACAGGGCAATGAGCAGTTCTTC. This sequence encodes CASSSGQGNEQFF.

In this sample, this clone turned up once. DNA for the CDR3: TGCGCCAGCAGCCTCACTAGCGGGAGCTGGGAGCAGTTCTTC. Amino acid sequence: CASSLTSGSWEQFF. The gene calls are TRBV4-3 and TRBJ2-1; 11 bases are a match to TRBD2. In germline, CDR1 is LGHNA, CDR2 YSLEER. The CDR3 consists of 14 residues. The trim removed 4 bases at V and 10 bases at J, leaving 6 bases unmatched.

The genes are TRBV19 and TRBJ2-5, with D perhaps matching TRBD2 (6 bases). Germline values: CDR1 LNHDA, CDR2 SQIVND (reference sequence). The CDR3 totals 18 residues. V dropped 7 bases and J dropped 2 bases, with 26 bases sitting between them. In DNA form, the CDR3 reads TGTGCCAGTAACCTCCTCAGGGAGGCACCTTCCCCTCAAGAGACCCAGTACTTC. Translated, it gives CASNLLREAPSPQETQYF.

V gene TRBV7-2 combines with J gene TRBJ2-7, with 13 positions matching TRBD2. This CDR3 has 15 amino acids. Trimming took 5 bases from V and 3 from J; bases not matched to a gene: 4. Per the germline V gene, CDR1 is SGHTA and CDR2 is FQGNSA. CDR3 protein: CASSMTSGGLYEQYF. CDR3 nucleotides: TGTGCCAGCAGCATGACTAGCGGGGGGCTCTACGAGCAGTACTTC. Full variable domain (outside the CDR3, taken from reference TRBV7-2 and TRBJ2-7): GAGVSQSPSNKVTEKGKDVELRCDPISGHTALYWYRQSLGQGLEFLIYFQGNSAPDKSGLPSDRFSAERTGGSVSTLTIQRTQQEDSAVYLCASSMTSGGLYEQYFGPGTRLTVT.

The count of this clone is one. In the same sample, other DNA sequences code for this CDR3. The chain recombines TRBV7-2 with TRBJ2-7; no firm D call. This CDR3 spans 12 amino acids. The V and J ends lost 3 bases and 0 bases respectively, with 3 bases between them. Germline V gene data show CDR1 as SGHTA and CDR2 as FQGNSA. CDR3 DNA: TGTGCCAGCAGCTTGAGCTCCTACGAGCAGTACTTC. Translating gives CASSLSSYEQYF.

The chain joins TRBV5-4 to TRBJ2-2; TRBD1 might be the D (7 bases). The length of the CDR3 is 15 residues. Germline V CDR1 and CDR2: SGHNT, YYREEE (reference sequence). With 4 bases removed from V and 4 bases from J, the gap between germline ends came to 14 bases. CDR3: CASSRQGGATGELFF. The CDR3 DNA reads TGTGCCAGCAGCCGACAGGGCGGGGCCACCGGGGAGCTGTTTTTT.

This chain joins TRBV27 and TRBJ2-3, with 11 bases identical to TRBD2. The CDR3 has 15 residues. Germline V gene sequence: CDR1 MNHEY, CDR2 SMNVEV (reference sequence). V lost 6 bases and J lost 4; bases outside the gene matches: 6. CDR3 sequence: CASRMTSGNSDTQYF. In nucleotides, the CDR3 is TGTGCCAGCAGGATGACTAGCGGGAACTCAGATACGCAGTATTTT.

The chain is built from TRBV11-2 and TRBJ1-2, with 9 bases fitting TRBD1. CDR1 is SGHAT, CDR2 FQNNGV, per germline. This CDR3 is 18 amino acids long. V shed 4 bases and J 5 bases; nucleotides not matched to a gene: 17. CDR3 region: CASSSYLTRTGDGYGYTF. The CDR3 DNA reads as TGTGCCAGCAGCTCTTACTTGACCCGGACAGGGGACGGGTATGGCTACACCTTC. The variable domain in full, with the rest retrieved from reference TRBV11-2 and TRBJ1-2, is EAGVAQSPRYKIIEKRQSVAFWCNPISGHATLYWYQQILGQGPKLLIQFQNNGVVDDSQLPKDRFSAERLKGVDSTLKIQPAKLEDSAVYLCASSSYLTRTGDGYGYTFGSGTRLTVV.